This entry lists 8 T cell receptor beta chains sequenced from one sample in a study of cytomegalovirus exposure and HLA in healthy donors. The primer mix had 60 Vbeta and 13 Jbeta primers. The data were produced by immunoSEQ multiplex PCR, yet TCRdb's version contains in-frame clones alone and is incomplete. The repertoire holds under 200,000 clones, with roughly 13% as singletons. The sequencing input was PBMCs. The receptor source for this set is a man aged 45-65 years in good health and CMV-seropositive.

V is TRBV5-1 and J is TRBJ2-5; D is unresolved. Trimming left V 2 bases short and J 5 bases short, with 7 bases between. The length of the CDR3 is 12 residues. Per the germline V gene, CDR1 is SGHRS and CDR2 is YFSETQ. The CDR3 sequence: CASSFPGETQYF. CDR3 sequence (DNA): TGCGCCAGCAGCTTTCCCGGGGAGACCCAGTACTTC.

The CDR3 coding sequence is TGTGCCAGCAGCCTAGGACAGGCCCAAGAGACCCAGTACTTC. Translation: CASSLGQAQETQYF. The J gene is TRBJ2-5, the V gene TRBV11-3; 7 nucleotides line up with TRBD1. The CDR3 has 14 amino acids. J lost 1 base, V lost 5 bases, and 4 bases had no gene match. Germline assignment: CDR1 SGHNT and CDR2 YENEEA.

V usage is TRBV5-1 and J usage is TRBJ2-2; perhaps TRBD2 as D (7 bases). There are 13 residues in the CDR3. Trimming stripped 5 bases from V and 5 bases from J, with 10 bases between. Per germline, CDR1 SGHRS and CDR2 YFSETQ. The CDR3 spells CASSGGATGELFF. The CDR3 DNA sequence: TGCGCCAGCAGTGGGGGGGCAACCGGGGAGCTGTTTTTT.

The chain carries TRBV7-2 and TRBJ2-7; weak D call: TRBD1 (5 bases). This CDR3 region has 12 residues. Deletions cut 1 base from V and 6 bases from J, with 7 bases between. Germline CDR1 SGHTA, CDR2 FQGNSA. For the CDR3, the DNA is TGTGCCAGCAGCTTAGTTACAGGCGAGCAGTACGTC. This encodes CASSLVTGEQYV.

The J gene is TRBJ1-1, the V gene TRBV11-2; D call uncertain. The CDR3 loop spans 16 amino acids. Germline CDR1 and CDR2: SGHAT and FQNNGV. Trimming took off 5 bases at V and 5 bases at J, with 21 bases between the two ends. As DNA, the CDR3 is TGTGCCAGCAGCCGCCTAAAGGGAGGCTTGTGGACTGAAGCTTTCTTT. Translation: CASSRLKGGLWTEAFF.

This clone occurred once. The junction shows a germline mismatch at one end, possibly a read error. The rearrangement joins TRBV7-6 to TRBJ2-5; 10 bases are a match to TRBD2. Germline values: CDR1 SGHVS, CDR2 FNYEAQ. The CDR3 runs 16 residues. The CDR3 spells CASSPPLAGGQENQYF. The CDR3 coding sequence is TGTGCCAGCAGCCCGCCATTAGCGGGGGGCCAAGAGAACCAGTACTTC. The full variable domain, with the rest looked up from reference TRBV7-6 and TRBJ2-5, is GAGVSQSPRYKVTKRGQDVALRCDPISGHVSLYWYRQALGQGPEFLTYFNYEAQQDKSGLPNDRFSAERPEGSISTLTIQRTEQRDSAMYRCASSPPLAGGQENQYFGPGTRLLVL.

V and J are TRBV4-2 and TRBJ2-7, with 7 bases matching TRBD1. The germline V gene encodes CDR1 LGHNA and CDR2 YNFKEQ. V was clipped by 1 base and J by 4 bases; unmatched bases: 10. This CDR3 has 16 residues. CDR3 sequence (DNA): TGTGCCAGCAGCCAAGCTCGACAGGGCAGGGTATACGAGCAGTACTTC. Protein product: CASSQARQGRVYEQYF.

In regard to this clone: At the DNA level, this CDR3 is encoded by other sequences in the same sample as well. The chain couples TRBV5-1 to TRBJ1-6; no reliable D call. The V end was cut by 4 bases, the J end by 4 bases, with 9 bases between. The CDR3 is made up of 14 amino acids. CDR1 SGHRS and CDR2 YFSETQ come from the germline V gene. CDR3 protein: CASSPDSYNSPLHF. CDR3 nucleotide sequence: TGCGCCAGCAGCCCAGACTCATATAATTCACCCCTCCACTTT.